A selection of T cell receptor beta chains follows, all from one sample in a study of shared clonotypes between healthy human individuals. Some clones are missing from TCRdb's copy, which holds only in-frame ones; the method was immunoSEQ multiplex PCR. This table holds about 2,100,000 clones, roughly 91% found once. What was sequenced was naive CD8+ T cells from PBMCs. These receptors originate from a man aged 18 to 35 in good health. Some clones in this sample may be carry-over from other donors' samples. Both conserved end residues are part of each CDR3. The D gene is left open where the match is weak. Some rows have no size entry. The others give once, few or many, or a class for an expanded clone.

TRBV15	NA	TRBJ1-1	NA	TGTGCCACCAGCAGAGGAAGGCCTTTGGGGGCTTACACTGAAGCTTTCTTT	CATSRGRPLGAYTEAFF
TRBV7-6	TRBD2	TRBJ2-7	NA	TGTGCCAGCAGCTCCATGGCGGGAGGCCGCTACGAGCAGTACTTC	CASSSMAGGRYEQYF
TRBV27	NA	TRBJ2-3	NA	TGTGCCAGCAGTCCCGGGCCCTTGCCAGATACGCAGTATTTT	CASSPGPLPDTQYF
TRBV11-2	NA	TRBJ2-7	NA	TGTGCCAGCAGCCCGGGGGAGCGGGTGTACGAGCAGTACTTC	CASSPGERVYEQYF
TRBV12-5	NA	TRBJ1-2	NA	TGTGCTAGTGGCGATCACGGACGGACGTATGGCTACACCTTC	CASGDHGRTYGYTF
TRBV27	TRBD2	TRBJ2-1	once	TGTGCCAGCAGTTTACCGGCGGGAGCGTACAATGAGCAGTTCTTC	CASSLPAGAYNEQFF
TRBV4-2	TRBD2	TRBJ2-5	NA	TGTGCCAGCAGCCAAGACGACGGGAGGATAGAGACCCAGTACTTC	CASSQDDGRIETQYF
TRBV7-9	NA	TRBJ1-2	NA	TGTGCCAGCAGCCAAGTTGTACAGATAAACTATGGCTACACCTTC	CASSQVVQINYGYTF
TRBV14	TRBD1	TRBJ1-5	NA	TGTGCCAGCAGGACCGGGACAGAAGATCAGCCCCAGCATTTT	CASRTGTEDQPQHF
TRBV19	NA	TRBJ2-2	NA	TGTGCCGTCGTCGGCACCGGGGAGCTGTTTTTT	CAVVGTGELFF
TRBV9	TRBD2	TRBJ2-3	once	TGTGCCAGCAGCGTAGTTTCTAGCGGGAGAGTAGATACGCAGTATTTT	CASSVVSSGRVDTQYF
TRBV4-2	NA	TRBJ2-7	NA	TGTGCCAGCAGCCAAGTTTTGGGGACGACCTACGAGCAGTACTTC	CASSQVLGTTYEQYF
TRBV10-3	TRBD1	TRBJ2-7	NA	TGTGCCATCAGTAAAGCCGGGACAGGGACCTACGAGCAGTACTTC	CAISKAGTGTYEQYF
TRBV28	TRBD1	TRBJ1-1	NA	TGTGCCAGCAGTTGGACAGGGTCTTTCTCGAACACTGAAGCTTTCTTT	CASSWTGSFSNTEAFF
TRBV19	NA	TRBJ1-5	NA	TGTGCCAGTAGTATAGATCGGGAGGGAAATCAGCCCCAGCATTTT	CASSIDREGNQPQHF
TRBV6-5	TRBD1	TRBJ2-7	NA	TGTGCCAGCAGTTACGGGACAGGGGGCGTAGACGAGCAGTACTTC	CASSYGTGGVDEQYF
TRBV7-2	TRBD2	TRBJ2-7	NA	TGTGCCAGCAGCTTAGCTAGCGGGAGCTCCTACGAGCAGTACTTC	CASSLASGSSYEQYF
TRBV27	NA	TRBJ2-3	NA	TGTGCCAGCAGTAATAGGAGGGTTGCACCAGATACGCAGTATTTT	CASSNRRVAPDTQYF
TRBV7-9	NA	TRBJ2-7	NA	TGTGCCAGCAGCTCCTACCGGGCAGAGCGGCAGTACTTC	CASSSYRAERQYF
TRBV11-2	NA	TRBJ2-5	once	TGTGCCAGCAGCCATGGGACGGATTACAAAGAGACCCAGTACTTC	CASSHGTDYKETQYF
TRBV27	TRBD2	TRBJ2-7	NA	TGTGCCAGCAGCCCAAGAGGCGGGAGAGTCCACGAGCAGTACTTC	CASSPRGGRVHEQYF
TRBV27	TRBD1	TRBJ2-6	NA	TGTGCCAGCAGTTTGGACAGGCTTCCTACCTCTGGGGCCAACGTCCTGACTTTC	CASSLDRLPTSGANVLTF
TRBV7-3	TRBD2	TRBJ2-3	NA	TGTGCCAGCAGCTACATAGCGGGAGGGGGCACAGATACGCAGTATTTT	CASSYIAGGGTDTQYF
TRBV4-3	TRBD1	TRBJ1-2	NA	TGCGCCAGCAGCCAAGACCCGACAGGGACTAACTATGGCTACACCTTC	CASSQDPTGTNYGYTF
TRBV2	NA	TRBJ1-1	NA	TGTGCCAGCATTCCGACAGGAATGAACACTGAAGCTTTCTTT	CASIPTGMNTEAFF
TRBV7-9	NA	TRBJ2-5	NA	TGTGCCAGCAGCTTGGGTGCTAGCCCCAAGTGGGAGACCCAGTACTTC	CASSLGASPKWETQYF
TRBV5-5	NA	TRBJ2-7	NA	TGTGCCAGCAGCTTCCAAGACAGGTCATTCGTTGACGAGCAGTACTTC	CASSFQDRSFVDEQYF
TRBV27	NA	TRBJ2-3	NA	TGTGCCAGCAGTTTATCGGGGACGGAATTCACAGATACGCAGTATTTT	CASSLSGTEFTDTQYF
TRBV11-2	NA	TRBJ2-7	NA	TGTGCCAGCAGCTCCCAGGACGTCTACGAGCAGTACTTC	CASSSQDVYEQYF
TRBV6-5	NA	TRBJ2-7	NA	TGTGCCAGCAGTTACTCTGAAGGGGCGCTCGAGCAGTACTTC	CASSYSEGALEQYF
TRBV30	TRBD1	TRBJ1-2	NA	TGTGCCTGGGGACAGGGGGTGGGCTACACCTTC	CAWGQGVGYTF
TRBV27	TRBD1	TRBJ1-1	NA	TGTGCCAGCAGTATGAGACAGGGTCCGACGAACACTGAAGCTTTCTTT	CASSMRQGPTNTEAFF
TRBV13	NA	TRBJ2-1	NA	TGTGCCAGCAGCTTAGACAGCGCCTACAATGAGCAGTTCTTC	CASSLDSAYNEQFF
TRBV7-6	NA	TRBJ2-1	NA	TGTGCCAGCAGCTTAGACAGGGAGGGCCGGGACAATGAGCAGTTCTTC	CASSLDREGRDNEQFF
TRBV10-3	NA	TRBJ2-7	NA	TGTGCCATCAGTTTTAATGGACTCGAATCCTACGAGCAGTACTTC	CAISFNGLESYEQYF
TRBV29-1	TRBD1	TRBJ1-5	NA	TGCAGCGTTGCAGGGGGTGGTCAGCCCCAGCATTTT	CSVAGGGQPQHF
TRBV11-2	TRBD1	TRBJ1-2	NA	TGTGCCAGCCGGACAGGGAAGATCTATGGCTACACCTTC	CASRTGKIYGYTF
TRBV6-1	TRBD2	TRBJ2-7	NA	TGTGCCAGCAGTAGGACGACTAGCGGGAGATTCGAGCAGTACTTC	CASSRTTSGRFEQYF
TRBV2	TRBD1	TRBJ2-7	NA	TGTGCCAGCAGTGGGGACAGGGTATACGAGCAGTACTTC	CASSGDRVYEQYF
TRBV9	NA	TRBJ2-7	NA	TGTGCCAGCAGCGTGGATGTCGGCGACTACGAGCAGTACTTC	CASSVDVGDYEQYF
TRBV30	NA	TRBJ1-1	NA	TGTGCCGGATCAGGGCAGCACACTGAAGCTTTCTTT	CAGSGQHTEAFF
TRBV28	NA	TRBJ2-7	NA	TGTGCCAGCAGTTTGAGGGGTCAAGGGAAGTACTTC	CASSLRGQGKYF
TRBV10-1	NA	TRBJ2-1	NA	TGCGCCAGCAGTGATGTGGCTTTTAGCTCCTACAATGAGCAGTTCTTC	CASSDVAFSSYNEQFF
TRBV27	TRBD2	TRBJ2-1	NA	TGTGCCAGCACCCGAGGTTCTAGCGGGAGCAATGAGCAGTTCTTC	CASTRGSSGSNEQFF
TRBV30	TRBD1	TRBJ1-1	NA	TGTGCCTGGAGCGTAACATTGTGGGGACAGGGGGAATTGGACACTGAAGCTTTCTTT	CAWSVTLWGQGELDTEAFF
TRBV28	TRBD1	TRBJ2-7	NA	TGTGCCAGCAGTTCCTCGGACAGGTTAGCCTACGAGCAGTACTTC	CASSSSDRLAYEQYF
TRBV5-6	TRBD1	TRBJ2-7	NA	TGTGCCAGCAGCGGTCGACTGGACAGGGGGCCGTACGAGCAGTACTTC	CASSGRLDRGPYEQYF
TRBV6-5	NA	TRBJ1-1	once	TGTGCCAGCGGGGGGCCAACCGTAGCTTTCTTT	CASGGPTVAFF
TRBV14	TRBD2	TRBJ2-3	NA	TGTGCCAGCAGCCAAGGGGGACTAGCCAAGCAGTATTTT	CASSQGGLAKQYF
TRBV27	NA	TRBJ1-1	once	TGTGCCAGCACCCATTGGGGGGACACTGAAGCTTTCTTT	CASTHWGDTEAFF
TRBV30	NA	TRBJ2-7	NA	TGTGCCTGGACAGAGAGCCTGTCCTACGAGCAGTACTTC	CAWTESLSYEQYF
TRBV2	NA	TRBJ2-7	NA	TGTGCCAGCGGGGACACCTTTTACGAGCAGTACTTC	CASGDTFYEQYF
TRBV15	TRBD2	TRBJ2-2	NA	TGTGCCACCAGCTCCCCCAGCGGGAGGGCCGCCGGGGAGCTGTTTTTT	CATSSPSGRAAGELFF
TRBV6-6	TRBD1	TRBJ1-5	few	TGTGCCAGCAAGTTGACAGGGGTCAATCAGCCCCAGCATTTT	CASKLTGVNQPQHF